Each of the 13 T cell receptor beta chains below was sequenced from the same sample in a study of T cells after yellow fever vaccination. TCRdb re-called the 5' RACE reads through MiXCR, storing one row per CDR3 protein. The sample shows some 120,000 distinct CDR3 sequences, more than 6% of them seen only once. The material was CD4+ T cells sorted from PBMCs, obtained less than 11 days after the first yellow fever vaccination. These receptor sequences come from a man aged 18-30 years who received the YFV17D yellow fever vaccine.

This clonotype was seen ten or more times. In DNA, the CDR3 is TGTGCCAGCAGCGTAGATGGCAGGGTCTATAATTCACCCCTCCACTTT. Amino acids: CASSVDGRVYNSPLHF. V gene TRBV9 combines with J gene TRBJ1-6, with D maybe TRBD1 (5 bases). Trimming took 0 bases from V and 3 from J, leaving 10 bases between them. This CDR3 is built from 16 residues. Germline V gene data show CDR1 as SGDLS and CDR2 as YYNGEE.

The V gene is TRBV5-1, the J gene TRBJ2-2; D is perhaps TRBD2 (6 bases). The CDR3 contains 14 residues. Germline lookup yields CDR1 SGHRS and CDR2 YFSETQ. The V gene lost 2 bases and the J gene lost 6 bases, with 11 bases spanning the gap. The CDR3 region has the DNA TGCGCCAGCAGCTTCGGGGGTGCATCCGGGGAGCTGTTTTTT. Translating it yields CASSFGGASGELFF.

This clonotype was picked up many times. This chain's CDR3 is CASSQVSLSYGYTF. CDR3 coding DNA: TGTGCCAGCAGCCAAGTTTCACTAAGCTATGGCTACACCTTC. V is TRBV4-2 and J is TRBJ1-2, with no clear D. From germline, CDR1 is LGHNA and CDR2 YNFKEQ. The CDR3 contains 14 residues. With 1 base removed from V and 4 bases from J, the gap between germline ends came to 10 bases.

The chain has TRBV7-2 and TRBJ2-7; 8 bases are a match to TRBD2. J was trimmed by 4 bases and V by 5 bases; bases with no gene match: 13. The CDR3 is 16 amino acids. Germline V gene lookup returns CDR1 SGHTA and CDR2 FQGNSA. The chain's CDR3 is CASSAARGGLVYEQYF. CDR3 DNA sequence: TGTGCCAGCAGCGCCGCCCGGGGGGGTCTCGTTTACGAGCAGTACTTC. Using reference TRBV7-2 and TRBJ2-7 for the parts outside the CDR3, the full variable domain is GAGVSQSPSNKVTEKGKDVELRCDPISGHTALYWYRQSLGQGLEFLIYFQGNSAPDKSGLPSDRFSAERTGGSVSTLTIQRTQQEDSAVYLCASSAARGGLVYEQYFGPGTRLTVT.

The chain uses TRBV7-9 and TRBJ1-5; maybe TRBD1 (5 bases). Germline lookup yields CDR1 SEHNR and CDR2 FQNEAQ (reference sequence). The CDR3 runs 16 residues. V was shortened by 5 bases and J by 5 bases, with 19 bases between the two germline ends. CDR3 sequence (DNA): TGTGCCAGCAGCCAGGGCGATTCGGGAGGTTATCAGCCCCAGCATTTT. Protein sequence: CASSQGDSGGYQPQHF.

There are many counts of this clonotype. The chain uses TRBV7-2 and TRBJ2-3, with D possibly being TRBD1 (8 bases). Between the trimmed V and J ends, which lost 1 base and 5 bases, there was a span of 10 bases. Germline V gene sequence: CDR1 SGHTA, CDR2 FQGNSA. The CDR3 is made up of 14 amino acids. DNA of the CDR3: TGTGCCAGCAGCTTAGACAGGGGGGGAGATACGCAGTATTTT. Its translation: CASSLDRGGDTQYF.

A note on this clonotype: This sequence may be a read error, since a much larger clone differs from it by one base. The chain is built from TRBV7-9 and TRBJ1-2; possible D gene TRBD1, 6 bases. The CDR3 loop spans 14 amino acids. The ends were cut back, 4 bases at V and 4 bases at J, with 13 bases in the middle. Germline V CDR1 and CDR2: SEHNR, FQNEAQ (reference sequence). The CDR3 here is CASSSGHPFYGYTF. For the CDR3, the DNA is TGTGCCAGCAGCTCGGGACACCCCTTCTATGGCTACACCTTC.

This clonotype was seen ten or more times. This chain links TRBV5-8 with TRBJ1-5, with no clear D. Germline lookup yields CDR1 SGHTS and CDR2 YDEGEE. The CDR3 is 14 residues long. Trimming removed 7 bases at V and 3 bases at J, with 14 bases between. In nucleotides, the CDR3 is TGTGCCAGCTCCTCACCGGGATCCAATCAGCCCCAGCATTTT. It yields the protein CASSSPGSNQPQHF.

This chain links TRBV9 with TRBJ1-4; D gene uncertain. The CDR3 contains 14 residues. V lost 5 bases to trimming and J lost 7 bases, with 15 bases between them. Germline V CDR1 and CDR2: SGDLS, YYNGEE. This CDR3 reads CASSNRDRGEKLFF. The CDR3 region has the DNA TGTGCCAGCAGTAACCGGGATCGCGGTGAAAAACTGTTTTTT.

This clonotype was recorded many times. This chain links TRBV20-1 with TRBJ2-7; TRBD2 matches 14 bases. Germline V CDR1 and CDR2: DFQATT, SNEGSKA (reference sequence). This CDR3 spans 15 amino acids. V gave up 0 bases and J gave up 7 bases; unmatched junction bases: 5. The CDR3 region is CSAREGLAGVGEQYF. The CDR3 coding sequence is TGCAGTGCTAGAGAGGGACTAGCGGGGGTGGGGGAGCAGTACTTC.

This clonotype was picked up many times. CDR3 loop: CASSLGSGGALETQYF. CDR3 coding DNA: TGTGCCAGCAGCCTTGGTAGCGGGGGGGCCCTGGAGACCCAGTACTTC. The chain links TRBV4-2 to TRBJ2-5; TRBD2 matches 11 bases. Trimming removed 4 bases from V and 5 bases from J; junction bases left unmatched: 9. The CDR3 covers 16 residues. Germline V gene sequence: CDR1 LGHNA, CDR2 YNFKEQ.

The sample holds many counts of this clonotype. This sequence joins TRBV6-2 or TRBV6-3 and TRBJ2-1, with TRBD1 identical over 9 bases. Germline CDR1 reads MNHEY; CDR2 reads SVGEGT. The CDR3 spans 16 residues. V lost 1 base to trimming and J lost 4 bases; unmatched junction nucleotides: 5. Written as DNA, the CDR3 is TGTGCCAGCAGTTACTACGGGACAGGGTTGTACAATGAGCAGTTCTTC. Protein: CASSYYGTGLYNEQFF.

This clonotype was seen ten or more times. This sequence joins TRBV7-2 and TRBJ2-7, with 13 positions matching TRBD2. The germline CDR1 and CDR2 sequences are SGHTA and FQGNSA. The CDR3 is made up of 15 amino acids. V was clipped by 5 bases and J by 3 bases; unmatched bases: 4. This chain's CDR3 is CASSGTSGAHYEQYF. DNA of the CDR3: TGTGCCAGCAGCGGGACTAGCGGGGCACACTACGAGCAGTACTTC.